This TCR beta chain was captured in a study of shared T cell receptors in the human thymus. Only in-frame clones appear in the TCRdb table, and some are missing; sequencing was by immunoSEQ multiplex PCR. The sample holds about 380,000 clones, approximately 95% seen once. The CDR3 is made up of 16 amino acids. The germline V gene encodes CDR1 SGHAT and CDR2 FQNNGV. The junction had 9 bases not matched to a gene; V was cut back by 6 bases and J by 5 bases. The genes are TRBV11-2 and TRBJ2-5; 13 bases line up with TRBD2. The sequence came from a human donor. The sequencing sample was made of thymocytes. CDR3 loop: CASSYGLAGEGETQYF. The CDR3 DNA reads TGTGCCAGCAGTTACGGACTAGCGGGAGAGGGGGAGACCCAGTACTTC.